This T cell receptor beta chain was sequenced in a study of response to subunit inactivated influenza vaccine. The CDR3 covers 16 residues. Per germline, CDR1 SGHTA and CDR2 FQGTGA. V shed 3 bases and J 1 base; nucleotides not matched to a gene: 6. This clonotype was counted a few times. TCRdb redid the calling of the RT-PCR reads with MiXCR, one entry per CDR3 protein. The table has around 470,000 distinct CDR3 sequences, approximately 7.8% seen once. The chain employs TRBV7-3 and TRBJ2-3; 8 positions match TRBD1. The source was PBMCs from blood, collected approximately 25 months after vaccination. The TCR originated in a man between 50 and 75 years old who received an inactivated influenza vaccine. In DNA form, the CDR3 reads TGTGCCAGCAGCTTCGAGGACAGGGTAGGCACAGATACGCAGTATTTT. Its translation is CASSFEDRVGTDTQYF.